A selection of T cell receptor beta chains follows, all from one sample in a study of blood T cell repertoires in COVID-19. Clones were read by immunoSEQ multiplex PCR, and TCRdb kept only the in-frame ones, dropping some. The sample records 300,000 or so clones, 87% being singletons. Input material: PBMCs or T cells enriched from blood (not recorded which). These receptors originate from a woman under 40 who had recovered from COVID-19. The CDR3 runs from the conserved cysteine through the conserved F or W. Part of the rows lack a size; the others show once, few, many or a class for expanded clones.

TRBV12-3/TRBV12-4	-	TRBJ2-7	CASSLVLAGEQYF
TRBV28	-	TRBJ1-5	CASKTGGSVNQPQHF
TRBV28	-	TRBJ1-1	CASIPPLNMNTEAFF
TRBV15	-	TRBJ2-7	CATSRPGQGYEQYF
TRBV5-5	-	TRBJ2-5	CASSIGLAGGPFKETQYF
TRBV4-1	once	TRBJ1-2	CASSQDRAGGHYGYTF
TRBV19	-	TRBJ1-1	CASSGGTVLGTEAFF
TRBV10-3	-	TRBJ2-1	CAIRAGATYNEQFF
TRBV18	once	TRBJ1-5	CASLTGGNQPQHF
TRBV15	-	TRBJ2-2	CATGGNRGELFF
TRBV18	-	TRBJ2-3	CASSPSTSSDTQYF
TRBV24-1	-	TRBJ2-2	CATSESRGGTGELFF
TRBV18	-	TRBJ2-7	CASSLKQVNEQYF
TRBV18	-	TRBJ1-2	CASSEPGQGTYGYTF
TRBV5-1	-	TRBJ1-6	CASRLGRHNSPLHF
TRBV11-2	-	TRBJ1-6	CASSQTPSNSPLHF
TRBV9	-	TRBJ2-1	CASSVDLGDSRYNEQFF
TRBV27	-	TRBJ1-1	CASSTRPPERTEAFF
TRBV7-9	-	TRBJ1-2	CASSRAVIRDTTNYGYTF
TRBV6-1	-	TRBJ1-4	CASSDAQGRKLFF
TRBV10-1	-	TRBJ1-2	CASSGSTGLSHGYTF
TRBV28	-	TRBJ1-1	CASSPSRGQRNTEAFF
TRBV3-1/TRBV3-2	-	TRBJ1-1	CASSQWDSYEAFF
TRBV19	-	TRBJ1-1	CASSIRGLGNTEAFF
TRBV5-1	-	TRBJ2-5	CASSRTGTGEETQYF
TRBV10-1	few	TRBJ1-1	CASSDGTGRTEAFF
TRBV10-2	-	TRBJ1-6	CASRETTGSDAPLHF
TRBV5-1	-	TRBJ2-5	CASSLVASGGQETQYF
TRBV27	-	TRBJ1-5	CASSPGAGPYSNQPQHF
TRBV2	-	TRBJ2-1	CASSGSRSDEQFF
TRBV6-4	-	TRBJ1-2	CASSPDGSGFISYGYTF
TRBV18	-	TRBJ1-1	CASSLNPSDRGQF
TRBV12-3/TRBV12-4	-	TRBJ1-2	CASSLMANYGYTF
TRBV4-1	-	TRBJ2-5	CASSHPYSGGPQETQYF
TRBV6-1	-	TRBJ1-2	CASSEVGASRYGYTF
TRBV7-8	-	TRBJ1-1	CASSLGGVDEAFF
TRBV13	-	TRBJ2-7	CASSPRQGYNGEQYF
TRBV10-3	-	TRBJ1-6	CAISAGESPLHF
TRBV5-8	-	TRBJ1-5	CASSSREGGGIQPQHF
TRBV20-1	few	TRBJ1-2	CSASWPTGGVGNGYTF
TRBV23-1	-	TRBJ1-1	CASSLRDRGFEAFF
TRBV12-5	-	TRBJ2-3	CASGFGTGFADTQYF
TRBV6-1	once	TRBJ2-7	CASSEPGGASYEQYF
TRBV30	-	TRBJ1-5	CAWSVGTFINQPQHF
TRBV10-3	few	TRBJ2-6	CAISERAGGSGANVLTF
TRBV7-9	-	TRBJ2-2	CASSARDTTLAGELFF
TRBV11-2	-	TRBJ1-4	CANSLTPHRVVKLFF
TRBV7-9	-	TRBJ2-1	CASSLAGQTPFF
TRBV7-2	-	TRBJ1-5	CASSLVGTGGDQPQHF
TRBV10-1	-	TRBJ1-1	CASSARLGQGNTEAFF
TRBV28	-	TRBJ2-1	CASSSSGGGYNEQFF
TRBV30	-	TRBJ1-2	CAWSVPQRYGYTF
TRBV3-1/TRBV3-2	-	TRBJ2-5	CASSQAGRTQETQYF
TRBV18	-	TRBJ2-3	CASSLTGTSGTTDTQYF
TRBV11-2	-	TRBJ2-7	CASSFLPDRAYEQYF
TRBV2	-	TRBJ2-3	CASALQGYLDTQYF
TRBV6-1	-	TRBJ2-5	CASSEAGGTQETQYF
TRBV28	-	TRBJ1-6	CASSRDRIVRNSPLHF
TRBV2	-	TRBJ1-4	CASSESGQGGEKLFF